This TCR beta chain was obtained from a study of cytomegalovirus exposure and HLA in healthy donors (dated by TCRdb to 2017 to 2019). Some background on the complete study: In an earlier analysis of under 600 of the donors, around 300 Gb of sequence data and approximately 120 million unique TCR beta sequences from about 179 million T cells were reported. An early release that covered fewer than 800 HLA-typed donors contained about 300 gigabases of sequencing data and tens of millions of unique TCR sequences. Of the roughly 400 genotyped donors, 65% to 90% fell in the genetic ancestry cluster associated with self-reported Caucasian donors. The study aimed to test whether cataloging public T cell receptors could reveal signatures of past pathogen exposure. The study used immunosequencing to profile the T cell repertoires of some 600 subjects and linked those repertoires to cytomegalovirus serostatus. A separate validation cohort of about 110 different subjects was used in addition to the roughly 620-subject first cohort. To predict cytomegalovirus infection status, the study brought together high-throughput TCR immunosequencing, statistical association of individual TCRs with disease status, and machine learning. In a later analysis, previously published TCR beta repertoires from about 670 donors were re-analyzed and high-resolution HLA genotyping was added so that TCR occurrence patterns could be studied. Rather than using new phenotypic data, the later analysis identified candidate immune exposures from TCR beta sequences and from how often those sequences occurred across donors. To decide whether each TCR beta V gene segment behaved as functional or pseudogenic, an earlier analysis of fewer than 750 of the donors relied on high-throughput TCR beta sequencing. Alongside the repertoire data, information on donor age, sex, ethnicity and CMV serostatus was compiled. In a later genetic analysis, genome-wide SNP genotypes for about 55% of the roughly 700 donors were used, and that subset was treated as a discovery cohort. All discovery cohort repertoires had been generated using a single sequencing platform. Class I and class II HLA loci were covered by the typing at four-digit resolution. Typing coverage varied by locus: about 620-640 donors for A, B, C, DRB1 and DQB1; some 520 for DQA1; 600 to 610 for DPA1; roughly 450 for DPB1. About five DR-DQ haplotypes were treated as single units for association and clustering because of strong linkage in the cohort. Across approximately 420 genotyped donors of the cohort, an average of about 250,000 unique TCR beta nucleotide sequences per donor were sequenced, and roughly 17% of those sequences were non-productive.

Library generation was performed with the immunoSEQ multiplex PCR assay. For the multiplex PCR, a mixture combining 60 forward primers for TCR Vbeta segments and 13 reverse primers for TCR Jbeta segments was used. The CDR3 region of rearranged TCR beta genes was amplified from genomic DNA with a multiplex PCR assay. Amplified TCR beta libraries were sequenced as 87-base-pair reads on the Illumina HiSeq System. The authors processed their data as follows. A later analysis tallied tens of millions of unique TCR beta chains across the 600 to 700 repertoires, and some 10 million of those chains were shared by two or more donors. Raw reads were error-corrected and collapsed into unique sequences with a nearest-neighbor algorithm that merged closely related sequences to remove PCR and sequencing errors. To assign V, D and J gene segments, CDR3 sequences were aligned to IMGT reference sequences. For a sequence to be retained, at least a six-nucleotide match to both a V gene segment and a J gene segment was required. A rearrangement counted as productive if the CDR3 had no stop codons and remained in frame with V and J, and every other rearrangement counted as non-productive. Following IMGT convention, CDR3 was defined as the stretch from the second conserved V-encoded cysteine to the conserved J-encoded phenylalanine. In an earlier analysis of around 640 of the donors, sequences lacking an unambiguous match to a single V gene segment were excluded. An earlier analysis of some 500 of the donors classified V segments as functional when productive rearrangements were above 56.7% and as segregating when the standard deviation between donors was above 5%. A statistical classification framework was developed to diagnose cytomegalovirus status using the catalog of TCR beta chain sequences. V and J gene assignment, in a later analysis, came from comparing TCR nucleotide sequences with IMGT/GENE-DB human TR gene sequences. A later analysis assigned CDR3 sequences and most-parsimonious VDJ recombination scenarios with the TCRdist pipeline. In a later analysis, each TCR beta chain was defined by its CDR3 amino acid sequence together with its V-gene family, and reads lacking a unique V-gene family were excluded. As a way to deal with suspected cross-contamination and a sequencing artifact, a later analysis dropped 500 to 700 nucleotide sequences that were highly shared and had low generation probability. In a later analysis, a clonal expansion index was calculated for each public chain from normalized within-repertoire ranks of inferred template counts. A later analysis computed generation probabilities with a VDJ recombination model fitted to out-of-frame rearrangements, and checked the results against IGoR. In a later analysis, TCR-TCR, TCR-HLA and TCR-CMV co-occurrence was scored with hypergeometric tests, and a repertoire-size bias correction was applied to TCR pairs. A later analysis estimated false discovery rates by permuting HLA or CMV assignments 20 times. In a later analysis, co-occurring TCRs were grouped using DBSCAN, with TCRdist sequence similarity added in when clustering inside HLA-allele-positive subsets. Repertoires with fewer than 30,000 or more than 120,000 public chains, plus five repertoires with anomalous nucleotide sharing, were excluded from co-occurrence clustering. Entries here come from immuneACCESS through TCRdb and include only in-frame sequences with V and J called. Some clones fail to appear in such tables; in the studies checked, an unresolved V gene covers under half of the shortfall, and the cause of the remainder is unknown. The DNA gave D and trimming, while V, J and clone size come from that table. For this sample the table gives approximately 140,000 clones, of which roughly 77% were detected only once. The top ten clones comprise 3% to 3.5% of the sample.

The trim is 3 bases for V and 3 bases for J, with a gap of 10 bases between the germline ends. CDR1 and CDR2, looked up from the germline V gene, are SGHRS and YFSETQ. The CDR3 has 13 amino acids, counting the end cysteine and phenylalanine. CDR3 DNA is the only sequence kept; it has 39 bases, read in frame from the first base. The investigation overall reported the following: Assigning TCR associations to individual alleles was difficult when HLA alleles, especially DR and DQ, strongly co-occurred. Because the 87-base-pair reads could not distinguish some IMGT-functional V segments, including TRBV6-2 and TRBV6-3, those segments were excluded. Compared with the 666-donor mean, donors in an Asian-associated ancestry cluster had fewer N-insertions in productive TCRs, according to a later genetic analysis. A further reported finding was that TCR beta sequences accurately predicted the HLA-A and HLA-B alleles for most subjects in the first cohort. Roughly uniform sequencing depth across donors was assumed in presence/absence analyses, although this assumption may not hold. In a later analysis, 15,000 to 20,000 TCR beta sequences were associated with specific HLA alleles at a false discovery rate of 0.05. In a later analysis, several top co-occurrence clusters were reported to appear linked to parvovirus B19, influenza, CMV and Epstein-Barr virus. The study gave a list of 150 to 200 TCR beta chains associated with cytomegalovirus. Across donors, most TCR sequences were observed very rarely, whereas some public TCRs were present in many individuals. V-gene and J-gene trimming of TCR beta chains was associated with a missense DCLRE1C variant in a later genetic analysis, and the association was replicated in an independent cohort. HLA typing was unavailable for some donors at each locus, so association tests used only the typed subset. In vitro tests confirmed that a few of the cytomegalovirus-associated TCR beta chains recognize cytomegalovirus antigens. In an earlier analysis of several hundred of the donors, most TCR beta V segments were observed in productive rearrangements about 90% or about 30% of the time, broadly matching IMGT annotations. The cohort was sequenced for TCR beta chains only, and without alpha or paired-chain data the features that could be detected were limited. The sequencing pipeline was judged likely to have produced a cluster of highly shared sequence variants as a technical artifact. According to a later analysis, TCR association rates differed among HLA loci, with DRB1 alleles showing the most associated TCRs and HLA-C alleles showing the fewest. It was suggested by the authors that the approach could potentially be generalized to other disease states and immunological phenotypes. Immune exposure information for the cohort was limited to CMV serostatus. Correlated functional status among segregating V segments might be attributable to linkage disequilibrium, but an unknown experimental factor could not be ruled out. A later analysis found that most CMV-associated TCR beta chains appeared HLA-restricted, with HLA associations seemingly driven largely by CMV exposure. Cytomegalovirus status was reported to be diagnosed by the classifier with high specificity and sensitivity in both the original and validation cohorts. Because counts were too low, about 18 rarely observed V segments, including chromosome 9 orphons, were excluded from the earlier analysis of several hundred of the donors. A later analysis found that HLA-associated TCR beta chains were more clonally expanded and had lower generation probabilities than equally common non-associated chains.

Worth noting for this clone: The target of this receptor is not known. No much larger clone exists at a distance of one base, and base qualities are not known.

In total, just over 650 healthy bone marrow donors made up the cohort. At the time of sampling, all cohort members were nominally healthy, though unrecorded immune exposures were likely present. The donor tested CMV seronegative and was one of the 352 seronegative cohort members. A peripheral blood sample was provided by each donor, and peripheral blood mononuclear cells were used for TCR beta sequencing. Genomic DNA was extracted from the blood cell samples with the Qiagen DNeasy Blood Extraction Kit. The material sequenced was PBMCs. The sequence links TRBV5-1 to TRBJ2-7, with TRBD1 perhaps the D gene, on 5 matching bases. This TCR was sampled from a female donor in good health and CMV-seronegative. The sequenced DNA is TGCGCCAGCAGCTCAACAGGATACTACGAGCAGTACTTC. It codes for CASSSTGYYEQYF.